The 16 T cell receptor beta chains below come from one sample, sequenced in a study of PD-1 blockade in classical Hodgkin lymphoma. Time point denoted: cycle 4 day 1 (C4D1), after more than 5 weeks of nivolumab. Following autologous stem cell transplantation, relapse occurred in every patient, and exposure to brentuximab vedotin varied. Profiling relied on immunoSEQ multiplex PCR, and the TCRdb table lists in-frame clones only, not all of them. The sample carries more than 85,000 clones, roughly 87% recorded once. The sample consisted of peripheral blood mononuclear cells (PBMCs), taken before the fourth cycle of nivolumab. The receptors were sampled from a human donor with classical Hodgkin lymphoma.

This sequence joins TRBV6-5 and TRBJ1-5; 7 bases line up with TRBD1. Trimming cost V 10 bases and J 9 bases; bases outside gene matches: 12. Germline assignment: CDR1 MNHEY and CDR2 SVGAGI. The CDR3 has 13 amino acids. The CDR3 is CATGTARLRPQHF. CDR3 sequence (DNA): TGTGCCACCGGGACAGCTAGACTTCGGCCCCAGCATTTT.

The CDR3 sequence is CASSWGTSISNEQFF. DNA for the CDR3: TGCGCCAGCAGCTGGGGGACTAGCATAAGCAATGAGCAGTTCTTC. The genes are TRBV5-1 and TRBJ2-1, with TRBD2 identical over 9 bases. Germline values: CDR1 SGHRS, CDR2 YFSETQ. This CDR3 spans 15 amino acids. After removal of 3 bases from V and 6 bases from J, the junction contained 7 bases not matched to a gene.

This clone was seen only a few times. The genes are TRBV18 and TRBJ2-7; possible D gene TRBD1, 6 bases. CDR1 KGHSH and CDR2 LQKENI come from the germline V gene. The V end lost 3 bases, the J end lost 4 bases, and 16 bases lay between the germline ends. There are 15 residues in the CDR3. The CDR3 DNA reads TGTGCCAGCTCACCTGAGGGGGTGGGCTTTTACGAGCAGTACTTC. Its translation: CASSPEGVGFYEQYF. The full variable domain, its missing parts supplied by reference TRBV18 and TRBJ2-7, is NAGVMQNPRHLVRRRGQEARLRCSPMKGHSHVYWYRQLPEEGLKFMVYLQKENIIDESGMPKERFSAEFPKEGPSILRIQQVVRGDSAAYFCASSPEGVGFYEQYFGPGTRLTVT.

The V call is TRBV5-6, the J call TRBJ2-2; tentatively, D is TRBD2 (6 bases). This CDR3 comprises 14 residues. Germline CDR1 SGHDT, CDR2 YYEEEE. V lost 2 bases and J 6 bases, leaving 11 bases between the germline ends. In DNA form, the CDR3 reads TGTGCCAGCAGCTTCGGGACTCCCTCCGGGGAGCTGTTTTTT. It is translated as CASSFGTPSGELFF.

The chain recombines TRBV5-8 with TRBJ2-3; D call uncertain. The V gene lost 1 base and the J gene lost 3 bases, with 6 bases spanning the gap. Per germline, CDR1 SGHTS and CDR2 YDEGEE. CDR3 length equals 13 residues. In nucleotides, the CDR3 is TGTGCCAGCAGCTTGCGGTCTACAGATACGCAGTATTTT. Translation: CASSLRSTDTQYF.

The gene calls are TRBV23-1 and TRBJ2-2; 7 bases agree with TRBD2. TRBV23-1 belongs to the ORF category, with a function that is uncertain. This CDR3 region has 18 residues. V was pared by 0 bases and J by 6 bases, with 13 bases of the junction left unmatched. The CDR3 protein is CASSQSVGAGASSGELFF. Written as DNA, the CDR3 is TGCGCCAGCAGTCAATCGGTTGGGGCGGGAGCGAGCTCCGGGGAGCTGTTTTTT.

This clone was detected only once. Here the CDR3 reads CASSLTLKETQYF. As DNA, the CDR3 is TGCGCCAGCAGCTTGACCCTTAAAGAGACCCAGTACTTC. The chain couples TRBV5-1 to TRBJ2-5, with D unresolved. The CDR3 runs to 13 residues. V gave up 1 base and J gave up 3 bases, with 7 bases separating them. Looked up from germline, CDR1 is SGHRS and CDR2 is YFSETQ.

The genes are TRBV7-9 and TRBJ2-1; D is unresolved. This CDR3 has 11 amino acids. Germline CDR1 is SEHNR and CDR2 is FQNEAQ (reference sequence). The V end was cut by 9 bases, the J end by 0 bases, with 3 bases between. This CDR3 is CASTSYNEQFF. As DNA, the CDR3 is TGTGCCAGTACCTCCTACAATGAGCAGTTCTTC.

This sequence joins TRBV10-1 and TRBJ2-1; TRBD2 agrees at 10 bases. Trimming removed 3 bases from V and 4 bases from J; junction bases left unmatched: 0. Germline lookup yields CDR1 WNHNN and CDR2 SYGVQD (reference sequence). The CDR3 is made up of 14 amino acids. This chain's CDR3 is CASSEAGGYNEQFF. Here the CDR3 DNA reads TGCGCCAGCAGTGAAGCGGGAGGGTACAATGAGCAGTTCTTC.

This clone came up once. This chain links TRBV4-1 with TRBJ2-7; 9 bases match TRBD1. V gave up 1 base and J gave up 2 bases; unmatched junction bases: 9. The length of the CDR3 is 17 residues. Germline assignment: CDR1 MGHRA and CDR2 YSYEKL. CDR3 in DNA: TGCGCCAGCAGCCAAGGGGGTATAGGGACAGGGACCTACGAGCAGTACTTC. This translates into CASSQGGIGTGTYEQYF.

Here the CDR3 reads CATRAGSTYNEQFF. Written as DNA, the CDR3 is TGTGCCACTCGAGCGGGATCGACTTACAATGAGCAGTTCTTC. The V and J genes are TRBV15 and TRBJ2-1; 7 nucleotides agree with TRBD2. Germline loops: CDR1 LNHNV, CDR2 YYDKDF (reference sequence). This CDR3 spans 14 amino acids. Trimming removed 9 bases from V and 4 bases from J; junction bases left unmatched: 9.

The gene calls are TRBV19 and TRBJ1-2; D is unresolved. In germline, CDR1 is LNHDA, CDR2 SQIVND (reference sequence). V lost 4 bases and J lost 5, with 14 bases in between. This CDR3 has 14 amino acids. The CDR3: CASSSQTVSYGYTF. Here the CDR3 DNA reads TGTGCCAGTAGTAGCCAAACTGTCTCATATGGCTACACCTTC.

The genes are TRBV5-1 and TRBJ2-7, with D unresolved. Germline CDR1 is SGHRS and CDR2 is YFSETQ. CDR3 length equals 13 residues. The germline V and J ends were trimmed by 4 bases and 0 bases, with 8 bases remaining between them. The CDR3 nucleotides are TGCGCCAGCAGCCCCCTGGACTCCTACGAGCAGTACTTC. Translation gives CASSPLDSYEQYF.

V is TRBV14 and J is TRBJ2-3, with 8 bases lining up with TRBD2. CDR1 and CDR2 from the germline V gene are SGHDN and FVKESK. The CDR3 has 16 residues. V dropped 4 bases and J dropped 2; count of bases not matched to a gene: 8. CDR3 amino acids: CASSPRTSGLTDTQYF. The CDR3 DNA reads TGTGCCAGCAGCCCTCGCACTAGCGGACTCACAGATACGCAGTATTTT. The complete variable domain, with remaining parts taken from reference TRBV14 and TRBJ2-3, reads EAGVTQFPSHSVIEKGQTVTLRCDPISGHDNLYWYRRVMGKEIKFLLHFVKESKQDESGMPNNRFLAERTGGTYSTLKVQPAELEDSGVYFCASSPRTSGLTDTQYFGPGTRLTVL.

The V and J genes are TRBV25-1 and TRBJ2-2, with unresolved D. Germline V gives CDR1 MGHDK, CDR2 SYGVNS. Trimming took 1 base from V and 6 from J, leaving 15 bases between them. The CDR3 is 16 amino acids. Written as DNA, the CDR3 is TGTGCCAGCAGTGAATTAGTGATCTCGAGGTCCGGGGAGCTGTTTTTT. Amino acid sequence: CASSELVISRSGELFF.

The CDR3 nucleotides are TGTGCCAGCAGTTGGTCTAGCGGGATCACCGGGGAGCTGTTTTTT. Translated, it gives CASSWSSGITGELFF. This chain uses TRBV28 with TRBJ2-2, with 9 bases aligning to TRBD2. The CDR3 sequence is 15 residues long. Trimming at V came to 4 bases and at J to 4 bases, leaving 4 bases not matched to a gene. Looked up from germline, CDR1 is MDHEN and CDR2 is SYDVKM.